Below, one TCR beta chain is given with its context. Its antigen is not identified. This sample was taken from a study of beta chain features in type 1 diabetes. Study observations and caveats: The study found moderately but significantly shorter TCRB CDR3s in all four CD4+ subsets of Type 1 diabetes patients.

V lost 0 bases to trimming and J lost 6 bases, with 15 bases between them. CDR3 length: 15 amino acids. CDR1 and CDR2 (germline): GTSNPN, SVGIG (reference sequence). All of the isolated RNA was reverse transcribed, so expressed TCRB transcripts were sequenced. Data came from immunoSEQ multiplex PCR; TCRdb stores just in-frame clones and leaves some out. The repertoire holds about 53,000 clones, with roughly 63% as singletons. The chain carries TRBV30 and TRBJ1-5; D is uncertain. The sequenced sample consisted of stem cell memory CD4+ T cells from blood. This clonotype originated in a woman younger than 45 with type 1 diabetes. The chain's CDR3 is CAWSVQPLRGQPQHF. CDR3 nucleotides: TGTGCCTGGAGTGTACAACCCTTGAGAGGTCAGCCCCAGCATTTT. The whole variable domain, filled in from reference TRBV30 and TRBJ1-5, reads SQTIHQWPATLVQPVGSPLSLECTVEGTSNPNLYWYRQAAGRGLQLLFYSVGIGQISSEVPQNLSASRPQDRQFILSSKKLLLSDSGFYLCAWSVQPLRGQPQHFGDGTRLSIL.